The next 28 T cell receptor beta chains were all read from a single sample in a study of blood T cell repertoires in COVID-19. Clones were read by immunoSEQ multiplex PCR, and TCRdb kept only the in-frame ones, dropping some. Of around 270,000 clones listed, around 90% are singletons. The specimen sequenced was PBMCs or T cells enriched from blood (not recorded which). These TCRs come from a woman aged 40 to 50 who had been exposed to COVID-19.

The V gene is TRBV13, the J gene TRBJ1-1; D uncertain. The CDR3 is 14 residues long. V lost 2 bases to trimming and J lost 2 bases, with 9 bases between them. The germline V gene encodes CDR1 PRHDT and CDR2 FYEKMQ (reference sequence). The CDR3: CASSLNGGNTEAFF. The CDR3 DNA follows: TGTGCCAGCAGCTTAAACGGAGGAAACACTGAAGCTTTCTTT.

The CDR3 DNA reads as TGTGCCAGCTCACCACCATCGGCAAGGGGAGGGGATACGCAGTATTTT. It codes for CASSPPSARGGDTQYF. V is TRBV18 and J is TRBJ2-3; 7 bases are a match to TRBD2. The CDR3 contains 16 residues. Germline V lookup: CDR1 KGHSH, CDR2 LQKENI. V trimming: 0 bases; J trimming: 6 bases; junction bases outside the gene matches: 9.

The chain links TRBV5-5 to TRBJ1-1; TRBD1 matches 7 bases. The J segment lost 1 base and the V segment lost 4 bases, leaving 7 bases of the junction unmatched. Germline lookup yields CDR1 SGHKS and CDR2 YYEKEE (reference sequence). CDR3 length: 15 amino acids. CDR3 amino acids: CASSGLGQPNTEAFF. DNA of the CDR3: TGTGCCAGCAGCGGCCTGGGACAGCCGAACACTGAAGCTTTCTTT.

This chain joins TRBV2 and TRBJ1-5; unclear D gene. CDR1 is SNHLY and CDR2 is FYNNEI in the germline V gene. The V and J ends lost 6 bases and 3 bases respectively, with 6 bases between them. The CDR3 totals 12 residues. In nucleotides, the CDR3 is TGTGCCAGCAGGGGAGACAATCAGCCCCAGCATTTT. Protein sequence: CASRGDNQPQHF.

The chain recombines TRBV7-9 with TRBJ2-5, with TRBD1 matching over 10 bases. In germline, CDR1 is SEHNR, CDR2 FQNEAQ (reference sequence). CDR3 length: 15 amino acids. With 5 bases clipped from V and 2 bases from J, the junction kept 5 bases outside the gene matches. The CDR3 DNA is TGTGCCAGCAGCCGAACGGACAGGGGGCAAGAGACCCAGTACTTC. Its protein is CASSRTDRGQETQYF. Combining the CDR3 with reference TRBV7-9 and TRBJ2-5 gives the whole variable domain DTGVSQNPRHKITKRGQNVTFRCDPISEHNRLYWYRQTLGQGPEFLTYFQNEAQLEKSRLLSDRFSAERPKGSFSTLEIQRTEQGDSAMYLCASSRTDRGQETQYFGPGTRLLVL.

CDR3 region: CASSGLANTGELFF. The CDR3 coding sequence is TGTGCCAGCTCAGGACTTGCGAACACCGGGGAGCTGTTTTTT. V gene TRBV2 combines with J gene TRBJ2-2, with D possibly TRBD2 on 5 matching bases. In germline, CDR1 is SNHLY, CDR2 FYNNEI. The CDR3 loop spans 14 amino acids. V was pared by 8 bases and J by 0 bases, with 10 bases between. Full variable domain (outside the CDR3, taken from reference TRBV2 and TRBJ2-2): EPEVTQTPSHQVTQMGQEVILRCVPISNHLYFYWYRQILGQKVEFLVSFYNNEISEKSEIFDDQFSVERPDGSNFTLKIRSTKLEDSAMYFCASSGLANTGELFFGEGSRLTVL.

V usage is TRBV3-1 (or the pseudogene TRBV3-2) and J usage is TRBJ2-7; 10 bases line up with TRBD2. Unmatched junction bases numbered 4, after V lost 5 bases and J lost 0 bases. Germline V CDR1 and CDR2: LGHDT, YNNKEL (reference sequence). The CDR3 is 15 amino acids. The CDR3: CASSDLAGVSYEQYF. The CDR3 nucleotides are TGTGCCAGCAGCGACCTAGCGGGGGTCTCCTACGAGCAGTACTTC.

The rearrangement links TRBV19 to TRBJ1-5; D gene unclear. Germline loops: CDR1 LNHDA, CDR2 SQIVND (reference sequence). This CDR3 contains 12 residues. Trimming pared 9 bases from V and 1 base from J, leaving 7 bases between. Written as DNA, the CDR3 is TGTGCCAGCGCCCAGAGCAATCAGCCCCAGCATTTT. Amino acids: CASAQSNQPQHF.

This clone has a single count. V and J are TRBV10-1 and TRBJ2-5, with 10 bases matching TRBD2. V trimming: 9 bases; J trimming: 1 base; junction bases outside the gene matches: 5. CDR1 and CDR2 from the germline V gene are WNHNN and SYGVQD (reference sequence). This CDR3 spans 14 amino acids. The CDR3: CASEREGTQETQYF. The CDR3 DNA sequence: TGCGCCAGTGAGCGGGAGGGGACCCAAGAGACCCAGTACTTC.

The CDR3 nucleotides are TGCGCCAGCAGCTTGGAGGGTAGGACTAGCGGGTTCGATGAGCAGTTCTTC. This gives the protein CASSLEGRTSGFDEQFF. The chain has TRBV5-1 and TRBJ2-1; 11 nucleotides line up with TRBD2. Trimming removed 0 bases from V and 8 bases from J; junction bases left unmatched: 10. The CDR3 consists of 17 residues. Germline CDR1 SGHRS, CDR2 YFSETQ.

The rearrangement uses TRBV7-3 and TRBJ2-2, with D possibly being TRBD2 (6 bases). V lost 4 bases, J lost 6 bases, and 6 bases lay in between. Looked up from germline, CDR1 is SGHTA and CDR2 is FQGTGA. The CDR3 has 12 residues. CDR3: CASSSSAGELFF. DNA of the CDR3: TGTGCCAGCAGCTCTAGCGCCGGGGAGCTGTTTTTT.

Here the CDR3 reads CASRRTGTSYEQYF. CDR3 bases: TGTGCCAGCAGAAGGACAGGGACCTCCTACGAGCAGTACTTC. This chain links TRBV5-6 with TRBJ2-7, with 8 bases lining up with TRBD1. V shed 5 bases, J shed 0 bases, and the junction held 4 bases outside the gene matches. The length of the CDR3 is 14 residues. The germline V gene has CDR1 SGHDT and CDR2 YYEEEE.

This chain joins TRBV2 and TRBJ1-4; 8 bases fit TRBD1. The J segment lost 3 bases and the V segment lost 4 bases, leaving 4 bases of the junction unmatched. This CDR3 is built from 15 residues. Germline V gene data show CDR1 as SNHLY and CDR2 as FYNNEI. CDR3 nucleotide sequence: TGTGCCAGCAGTGCTCCGGGACAGGCTAATGAAAAACTGTTTTTT. It is translated as CASSAPGQANEKLFF. Full variable domain (remainder filled in from reference TRBV2 and TRBJ1-4): EPEVTQTPSHQVTQMGQEVILRCVPISNHLYFYWYRQILGQKVEFLVSFYNNEISEKSEIFDDQFSVERPDGSNFTLKIRSTKLEDSAMYFCASSAPGQANEKLFFGSGTQLSVL.

This clone occurred once. The chain uses TRBV28 and TRBJ2-7; D perhaps matches TRBD2 (6 bases). The CDR3 covers 12 residues. The V end lost 5 bases, the J end lost 3 bases, and 8 bases lay between the germline ends. The germline CDR1 and CDR2 sequences are MDHEN and SYDVKM. The CDR3: CASSLGGYEQYF. CDR3 sequence (DNA): TGTGCCAGCAGTCTGGGGGGCTACGAGCAGTACTTC. The entire variable domain, with the rest obtained from reference TRBV28 and TRBJ2-7, is as follows: DVKVTQSSRYLVKRTGEKVFLECVQDMDHENMFWYRQDPGLGLRLIYFSYDVKMKEKGDIPEGYSVSREKKERFSLILESASTNQTSMYLCASSLGGYEQYFGPGTRLTVT.

CDR3 in DNA: TGCAGCGTTGAAGGGGCAGGGGGAGATACCTTC. Its translation is CSVEGAGGDTF. V and J are TRBV29-1 and TRBJ1-2, with TRBD1 matching 7 bases. Germline values: CDR1 SQVTM, CDR2 ANQGSEA. CDR3 length equals 11 residues. With 1 base clipped from V and 14 bases from J, the junction kept 7 bases outside the gene matches.

CDR3: CASSANTGQAKTQYF. In nucleotides, the CDR3 is TGCGCCAGCAGCGCGAATACGGGACAGGCGAAGACCCAGTACTTC. The chain employs TRBV4-1 and TRBJ2-5; 8 positions agree with TRBD1. CDR1 and CDR2 (germline): MGHRA, YSYEKL. V dropped 5 bases and J dropped 6; count of bases not matched to a gene: 11. The length of the CDR3 is 15 residues.

The chain recombines TRBV7-6 with TRBJ1-6, with D possibly being TRBD1 (6 bases). The CDR3 is 17 amino acids. V lost 1 base and J lost 7, with 17 bases in between. The germline V gene encodes CDR1 SGHVS and CDR2 FNYEAQ. The CDR3 reads CASSLEVGDRPNSPLHF. The CDR3 nucleotides are TGTGCCAGCAGCTTAGAAGTTGGAGACAGGCCGAATTCACCCCTCCACTTT.

This chain uses TRBV5-1 with TRBJ2-3; a possible D gene is TRBD1 (6 bases). CDR1 is SGHRS, CDR2 YFSETQ, per germline. The V end lost 0 bases, the J end lost 5 bases, and 16 bases lay between the germline ends. The CDR3 consists of 16 residues. The CDR3 sequence is CASSLALGQNGDTQYF. The CDR3, as DNA: TGCGCCAGCAGCTTGGCCTTAGGACAGAATGGAGATACGCAGTATTTT.

The chain employs TRBV9 and TRBJ1-1; D is unresolved. The CDR3 consists of 13 residues. The germline V gene encodes CDR1 SGDLS and CDR2 YYNGEE. Trimming stripped 0 bases from V and 1 base from J, with 4 bases between. For the CDR3, the DNA is TGTGCCAGCAGCGTAGGGCCGAACACTGAAGCTTTCTTT. Translation: CASSVGPNTEAFF.

The chain employs TRBV28 and TRBJ1-2, with TRBD1 as a possible D gene (6 bases). This CDR3 has 13 residues. CDR1 is MDHEN, CDR2 SYDVKM, per germline. Trimming cost V 3 bases and J 4 bases, with 9 bases left between them. The CDR3 coding sequence is TGTGCCAGCAGTTTGGGACAAAGCTATGGCTACACCTTC. It is translated as CASSLGQSYGYTF.

The chain recombines TRBV5-5 with TRBJ2-7, with D uncertain. The CDR3 extends over 12 amino acids. Trimming took 1 base from V and 5 from J, leaving 7 bases between them. The germline V gene encodes CDR1 SGHKS and CDR2 YYEKEE (reference sequence). This CDR3 is CASSLNADEQYF. The CDR3 region has the DNA TGTGCCAGCAGCTTGAACGCGGACGAGCAGTACTTC.

With regard to this clone: One end of the junction is discordant with germline, which a read error may explain. The J gene is TRBJ2-4, the V gene TRBV5-1; TRBD2 matches 9 bases. Looked up from germline, CDR1 is SGHRS and CDR2 is YFSETQ. The CDR3 has 18 residues. The CDR3 nucleotides read TGTGCCAGCAGCTTCCGACCTACGGCGGGAGGGTTTCAAAACATTCAGTACTTC. It translates to CASSFRPTAGGFQNIQYF.

On this clone itself: One junction end disagrees with the germline gene, perhaps due to a read error. This chain connects TRBV5-1 to TRBJ1-6; TRBD1 aligns across 7 bases. This CDR3 has 16 amino acids. CDR1 SGHRS and CDR2 YFSETQ come from the germline V gene. CDR3: CASSLGGQPVRSPLHF. The DNA of the CDR3 is TGTGCCAGCAGCTTGGGGGGACAGCCTGTACGTTCACCCCTCCACTTT. Drawing the rest from reference TRBV5-1 and TRBJ1-6, the complete variable domain is KAGVTQTPRYLIKTRGQQVTLSCSPISGHRSVSWYQQTPGQGLQFLFEYFSETQRNKGNFPGRFSGRQFSNSRSEMNVSTLELGDSALYLCASSLGGQPVRSPLHFGNGTRLTVT.

The rearrangement links TRBV5-5 to TRBJ1-5; 10 bases are shared with TRBD1. The length of the CDR3 is 14 residues. The germline V gene has CDR1 SGHKS and CDR2 YYEKEE (reference sequence). The junction had 3 bases not matched to a gene; V was cut back by 3 bases and J by 6 bases. The CDR3 DNA follows: TGTGCCAGCAGCTGGGGGACAGGGGTTCAGCCCCAGCATTTT. It translates to CASSWGTGVQPQHF.

The gene calls are TRBV28 and TRBJ1-3; 8 bases fit TRBD1. Germline loops: CDR1 MDHEN, CDR2 SYDVKM. CDR3 size: 15 residues. V lost 4 bases to trimming and J lost 2 bases; unmatched junction nucleotides: 4. In DNA, the CDR3 is TGTGCCAGCAGTTCCTCAGGGGGCCCTGGAAACACCATATATTTT. It specifies CASSSSGGPGNTIYF.

This chain connects TRBV18 to TRBJ2-5; D is uncertain. The germline V gene has CDR1 KGHSH and CDR2 LQKENI. V was pared by 4 bases and J by 5 bases, with 8 bases between. CDR3 length: 12 residues. CDR3 loop: CASSLVGETQYF. In nucleotides, the CDR3 is TGTGCCAGCTCACTCGTCGGGGAGACCCAGTACTTC.

V gene TRBV30 combines with J gene TRBJ2-5, with 7 bases fitting TRBD1. CDR1 and CDR2 from the germline V gene are GTSNPN and SVGIG (reference sequence). This CDR3 is 14 amino acids long. The trim removed 2 bases at V and 5 bases at J, leaving 8 bases unmatched. The CDR3 DNA reads TGTGCCTGGAGTCAGGACAGGAGAGGGGAGACCCAGTACTTC. Translated: CAWSQDRRGETQYF.

The chain is built from TRBV18 and TRBJ1-2; tentatively, D is TRBD1 (6 bases). This CDR3 is built from 16 residues. In germline, CDR1 is KGHSH, CDR2 LQKENI. V dropped 3 bases and J dropped 0 bases, with 14 bases sitting between them. The CDR3 sequence is CASSPEPGHTNYGYTF. CDR3 sequence (DNA): TGTGCCAGCTCACCGGAGCCGGGACACACTAACTATGGCTACACCTTC.